This T cell receptor (beta chain) originates from a study of molecular identifiers for immune sequencing clone quantification. This clonotype was counted ten times or more. TCRdb re-analysed the PCR reads in MiXCR, keeping a single row per CDR3 protein. The profile shows fewer than 350,000 distinct CDR3 sequences, roughly a fifth of them singletons. Germline V gene lookup returns CDR1 SNHLY and CDR2 FYNNEI. The CDR3 sequence is 15 residues long. Trimming removed 6 bases from V and 4 bases from J; junction bases left unmatched: 8. The source of this sequence is a human donor in good health. Some libraries in this study had Jurkat cell RNA spiked in. Sample: naive CD8+ T cells from blood, with Jurkat cell RNA spiked in. Subset given: FACS-sorted CD8+CD4-CCR7+CD45RA+ naive T cells. The genes are TRBV2 and TRBJ2-7; 11 nucleotides match TRBD2. CDR3 DNA: TGTGCCAGCAGCCCCACCGGGACTAGCGGATACGAGCAGTACTTC. It codes for CASSPTGTSGYEQYF.